This TCR beta chain was obtained from a study of T cell repertoires in cytomegalovirus infection. The CDR3 spans 18 residues. J was trimmed by 5 bases and V by 2 bases; bases with no gene match: 15. CDR1 and CDR2 (germline): MNHEY, SVGEGT. In regard to this clonotype: Its antigen is unknown. This may stem from a read error, because a much larger clone lies one nucleotide away.

TCRdb used MiXCR to reprocess the reads, holding one entry per CDR3 protein. The sample lists 650,000 to 900,000 distinct CDR3 sequences, approximately 32% seen once, with 9.5% to 15% in the top ten. The receptor was isolated from a human donor in good health (CMV status not recorded). Some clones in this sample may be carry-over from other donors' samples. The rearrangement joins TRBV6-2 or TRBV6-3 to TRBJ2-3; TRBD2 matches at 8 bases. Sequencing used cultured CD8+ T cells from PBMCs, obtained from culture after CMV antigen stimulation. The DNA for the CDR3 is TGTGCCAGCAGTTACCCGAACAAAGGGACTAGAGGTCAAGATACGCAGTATTTT. It specifies CASSYPNKGTRGQDTQYF.